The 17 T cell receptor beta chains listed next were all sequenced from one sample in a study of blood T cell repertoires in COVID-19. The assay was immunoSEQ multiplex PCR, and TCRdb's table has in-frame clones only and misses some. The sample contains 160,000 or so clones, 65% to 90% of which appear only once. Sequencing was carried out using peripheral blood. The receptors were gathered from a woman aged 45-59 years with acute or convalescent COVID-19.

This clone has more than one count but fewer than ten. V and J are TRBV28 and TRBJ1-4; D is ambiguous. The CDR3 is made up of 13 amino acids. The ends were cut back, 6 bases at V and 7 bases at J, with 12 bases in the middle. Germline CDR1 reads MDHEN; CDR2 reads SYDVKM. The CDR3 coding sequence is TGTGCCAGCAGCGTTAGCTCGATTGAAAAACTGTTTTTT. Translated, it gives CASSVSSIEKLFF.

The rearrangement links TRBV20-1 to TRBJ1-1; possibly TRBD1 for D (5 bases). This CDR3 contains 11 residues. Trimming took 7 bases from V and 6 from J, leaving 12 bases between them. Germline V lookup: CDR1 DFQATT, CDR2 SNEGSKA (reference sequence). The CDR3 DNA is TGCAGTGTTTCAGGGATCTCTGAAGCTTTCTTT. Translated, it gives CSVSGISEAFF.

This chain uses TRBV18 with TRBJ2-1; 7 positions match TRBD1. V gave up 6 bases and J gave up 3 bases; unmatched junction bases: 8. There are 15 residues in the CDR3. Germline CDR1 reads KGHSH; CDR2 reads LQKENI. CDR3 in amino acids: CASSLTGFSYNEQFF. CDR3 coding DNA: TGTGCCAGCTCCCTGACAGGGTTCAGCTACAATGAGCAGTTCTTC.

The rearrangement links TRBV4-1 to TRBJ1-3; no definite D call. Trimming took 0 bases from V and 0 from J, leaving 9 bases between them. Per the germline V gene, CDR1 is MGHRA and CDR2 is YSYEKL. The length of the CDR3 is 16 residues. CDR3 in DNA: TGCGCCAGCAGCCAAGACAGGCAGAACTCTGGAAACACCATATATTTT. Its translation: CASSQDRQNSGNTIYF.

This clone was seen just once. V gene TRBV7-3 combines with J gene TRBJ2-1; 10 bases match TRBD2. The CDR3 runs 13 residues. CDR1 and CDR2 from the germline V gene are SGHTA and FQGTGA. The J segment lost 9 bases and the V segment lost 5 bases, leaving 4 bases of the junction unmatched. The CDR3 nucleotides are TGTGCCAGCAGCCCTAGCGGGGGTGGTGAGCAGTTCTTC. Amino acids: CASSPSGGGEQFF.

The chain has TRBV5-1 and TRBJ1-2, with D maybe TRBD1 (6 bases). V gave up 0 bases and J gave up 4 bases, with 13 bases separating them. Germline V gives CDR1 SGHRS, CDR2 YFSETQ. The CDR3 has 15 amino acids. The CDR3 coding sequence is TGCGCCAGCAGCTTGGACGGACAGCCACGCTATGGCTACACCTTC. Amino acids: CASSLDGQPRYGYTF. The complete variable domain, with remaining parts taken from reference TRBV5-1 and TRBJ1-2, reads KAGVTQTPRYLIKTRGQQVTLSCSPISGHRSVSWYQQTPGQGLQFLFEYFSETQRNKGNFPGRFSGRQFSNSRSEMNVSTLELGDSALYLCASSLDGQPRYGYTFGSGTRLTVV.

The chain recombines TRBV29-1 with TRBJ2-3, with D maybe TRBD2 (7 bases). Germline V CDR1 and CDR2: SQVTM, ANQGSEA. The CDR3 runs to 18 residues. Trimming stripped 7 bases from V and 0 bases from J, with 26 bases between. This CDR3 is CSAEGGTAGALSTDTQYF. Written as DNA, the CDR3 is TGCAGCGCCGAGGGCGGCACTGCGGGGGCCCTTAGCACAGATACGCAGTATTTT.

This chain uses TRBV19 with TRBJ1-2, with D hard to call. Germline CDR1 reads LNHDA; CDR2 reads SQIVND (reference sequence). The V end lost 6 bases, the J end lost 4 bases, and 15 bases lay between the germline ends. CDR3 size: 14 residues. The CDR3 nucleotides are TGTGCCAGTAGCCCTGGGCAGCAGATCTATGGCTACACCTTC. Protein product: CASSPGQQIYGYTF.

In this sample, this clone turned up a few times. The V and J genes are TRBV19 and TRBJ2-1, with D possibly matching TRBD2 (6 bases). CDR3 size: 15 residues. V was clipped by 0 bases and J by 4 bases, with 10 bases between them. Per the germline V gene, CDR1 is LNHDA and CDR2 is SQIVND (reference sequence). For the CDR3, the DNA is TGTGCCAGTAGTATAGACGGGAGTTCTTACAATGAGCAGTTCTTC. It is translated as CASSIDGSSYNEQFF.

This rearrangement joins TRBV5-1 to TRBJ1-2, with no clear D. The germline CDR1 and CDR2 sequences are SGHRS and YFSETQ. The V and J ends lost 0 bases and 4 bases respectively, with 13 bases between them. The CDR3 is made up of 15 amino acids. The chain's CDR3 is CASSLARRGRYGYTF. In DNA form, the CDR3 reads TGCGCCAGCAGCTTGGCTAGGCGAGGGCGCTATGGCTACACCTTC.

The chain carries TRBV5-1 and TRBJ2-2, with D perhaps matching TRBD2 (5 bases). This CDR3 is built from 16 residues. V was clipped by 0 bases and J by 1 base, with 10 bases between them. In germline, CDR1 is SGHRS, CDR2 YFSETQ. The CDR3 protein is CASSLVASLNTGELFF. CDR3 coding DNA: TGCGCCAGCAGCTTGGTGGCTAGCTTGAACACCGGGGAGCTGTTTTTT.

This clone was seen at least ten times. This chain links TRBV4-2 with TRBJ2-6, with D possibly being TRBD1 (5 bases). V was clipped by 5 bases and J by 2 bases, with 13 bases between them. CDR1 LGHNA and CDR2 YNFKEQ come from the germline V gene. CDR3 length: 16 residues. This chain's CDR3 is CASSRTLVTGANVLTF. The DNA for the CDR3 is TGTGCCAGCAGCAGGACACTTGTTACTGGGGCCAACGTCCTGACTTTC.

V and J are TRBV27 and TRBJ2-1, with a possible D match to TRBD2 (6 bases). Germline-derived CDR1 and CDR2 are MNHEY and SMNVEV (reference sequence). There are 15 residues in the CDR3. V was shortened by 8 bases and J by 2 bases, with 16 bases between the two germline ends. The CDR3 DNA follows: TGTGCCAGCTGCGTACGACTAGTCCCCTACAATGAGCAGTTCTTC. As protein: CASCVRLVPYNEQFF.

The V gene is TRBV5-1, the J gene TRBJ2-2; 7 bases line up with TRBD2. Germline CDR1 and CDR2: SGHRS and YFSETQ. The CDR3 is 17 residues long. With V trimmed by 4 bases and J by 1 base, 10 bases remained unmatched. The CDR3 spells CASSTIWREKNTGELFF. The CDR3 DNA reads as TGCGCCAGCAGCACAATTTGGCGGGAGAAGAACACCGGGGAGCTGTTTTTT.

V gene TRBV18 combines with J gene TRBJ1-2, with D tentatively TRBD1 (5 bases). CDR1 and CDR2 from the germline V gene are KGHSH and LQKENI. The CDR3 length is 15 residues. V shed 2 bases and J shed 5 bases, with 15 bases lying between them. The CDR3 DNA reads TGTGCCAGCTCACCAGACCAAGGGGCGCGGTATGGCTACACCTTC. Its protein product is CASSPDQGARYGYTF.

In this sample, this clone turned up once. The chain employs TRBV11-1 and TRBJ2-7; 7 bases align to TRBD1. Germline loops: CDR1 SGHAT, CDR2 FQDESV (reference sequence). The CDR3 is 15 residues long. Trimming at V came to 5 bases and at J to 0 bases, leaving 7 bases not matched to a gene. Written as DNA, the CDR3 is TGTGCCAGCAGCCGACCTAGGACAGGCTCCTACGAGCAGTACTTC. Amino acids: CASSRPRTGSYEQYF.

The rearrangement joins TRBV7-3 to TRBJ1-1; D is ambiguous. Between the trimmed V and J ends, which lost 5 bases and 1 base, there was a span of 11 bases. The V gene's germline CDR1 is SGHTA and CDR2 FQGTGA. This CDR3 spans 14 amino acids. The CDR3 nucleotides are TGTGCCAGCAGCAAAGGCGGGGAGAACACTGAAGCTTTCTTT. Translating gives CASSKGGENTEAFF.